This paragraph covers one T cell receptor (beta chain) sequence. The target antigen is unknown. The source of the sample is a study of immune evolution from preneoplasia to lung adenocarcinoma. For the study at large: HLA loss of heterozygosity: 7% AIS, approximately 15% MIA, over 25% ADC, none AAH. Findings and limits, study-wide: From normal lung to invasive adenocarcinoma, top clone frequencies appeared to decrease. Later-stage lesions appeared to have more T cells, more diversity, less clonality.

Per the germline V gene, CDR1 is MDHEN and CDR2 is SYDVKM. The ends were cut back, 6 bases at V and 11 bases at J, with 10 bases in the middle. The CDR3 runs 11 residues. Assay used: immunoSEQ multiplex PCR; TCRdb lists only in-frame clones, some missing. The sample consists of about 5,000 clones, around four fifths of them appearing once. Material: FFPE minimally invasive lung adenocarcinoma tissue. This sequence was found in a person aged 55 to 79 with lung adenocarcinoma. V is TRBV28 and J is TRBJ1-4; D ambiguous. The CDR3 coding sequence is TGTGCCAGCAGCCTCCGGGAGAAACTGTTTTTT. Its translation: CASSLREKLFF. Full variable domain (remainder filled in from reference TRBV28 and TRBJ1-4): DVKVTQSSRYLVKRTGEKVFLECVQDMDHENMFWYRQDPGLGLRLIYFSYDVKMKEKGDIPEGYSVSREKKERFSLILESASTNQTSMYLCASSLREKLFFGSGTQLSVL.